This T cell receptor (beta chain) was retrieved from a study of OX40 agonist ivuxolimab in advanced cancers. CDR3 size: 13 residues. Germline CDR1 SGHTA, CDR2 FQGTGA. Trimming cost V 5 bases and J 4 bases, with 11 bases left between them. Repertoires were generated with immunoSEQ multiplex PCR, while TCRdb's copy carries only in-frame clones and drops some. The data hold 52,000 or so clones, with about 82% observed a single time. This sequence originates from an adult with an advanced solid tumor such as melanoma, head and neck, liver or kidney cancer. Sequencing was performed on CD4+ or CD8+ T cells sorted from blood, taken in a trial of the OX40 agonist ivuxolimab. The chain combines TRBV7-3 with TRBJ1-1; D is possibly TRBD1 (5 bases). The CDR3 coding sequence is TGTGCCAGCAGCGATGGGGGTCGCACTGAAGCTTTCTTT. It is translated as CASSDGGRTEAFF.